The 4 T cell receptor beta chains in this list originate from one sample, sequenced in a study of cytomegalovirus exposure and HLA in healthy donors. TCRdb's copy holds only in-frame clones and misses some; the assay was immunoSEQ multiplex PCR. The table lists about 180,000 clones, approximately 87% of them singletons. Sequenced input: PBMCs. These receptors all stem from a woman aged 25 to 39 in good health and CMV-seronegative.

The chain is built from TRBV7-8 and TRBJ2-7, with TRBD1 identical over 7 bases. In germline, CDR1 is SGHVS, CDR2 FQNEAQ. The junction had 8 bases not matched to a gene; V was cut back by 2 bases and J by 1 base. The CDR3 has 16 residues. The CDR3, as DNA: TGTGCCAGCAGCTTACCTAGGACAGGTACTTCCTACGAGCAGTACTTC. It encodes CASSLPRTGTSYEQYF.

The chain links TRBV6-5 to TRBJ1-1; D call uncertain. V gave up 0 bases and J gave up 5 bases, with 10 bases separating them. This CDR3 is built from 14 residues. Germline loops: CDR1 MNHEY, CDR2 SVGAGI. Written as DNA, the CDR3 is TGTGCCAGCAGTTACTCGACGGGGAGAACTGAAGCTTTCTTT. As protein: CASSYSTGRTEAFF.

The rearrangement uses TRBV2 and TRBJ2-1, with 7 bases aligning to TRBD2. Germline V gives CDR1 SNHLY, CDR2 FYNNEI. The CDR3 sequence is 16 residues long. V trimming: 2 bases; J trimming: 1 base; junction bases outside the gene matches: 5. The CDR3 region is CASSEMGTISYNEQFF. The DNA of the CDR3 is TGTGCCAGCAGTGAAATGGGGACTATATCCTACAATGAGCAGTTCTTC. Together with reference TRBV2 and TRBJ2-1, the CDR3 gives the full variable domain: EPEVTQTPSHQVTQMGQEVILRCVPISNHLYFYWYRQILGQKVEFLVSFYNNEISEKSEIFDDQFSVERPDGSNFTLKIRSTKLEDSAMYFCASSEMGTISYNEQFFGPGTRLTVL.

The chain is built from TRBV9 and TRBJ2-5; the match to TRBD2 covers 8 bases. Trimming at V came to 4 bases and at J to 1 base, leaving 6 bases not matched to a gene. In germline, CDR1 is SGDLS, CDR2 YYNGEE. The CDR3 consists of 15 residues. The CDR3 bases are TGTGCCAGCAGCCCAGGCGGGGGGCTCCAAGAGACCCAGTACTTC. Encoded protein: CASSPGGGLQETQYF.